The clone carrying this TCR beta chain is a singleton in its sample. The data were taken from a study of T cell changes during pregnancy in multiple sclerosis. Measured with immunoSEQ multiplex PCR; TCRdb has only the in-frame clones, and not every one. The repertoire holds around 92,000 clones, with 80% to 95% as singletons. Per germline, CDR1 SGHVS and CDR2 FQNEAQ. The CDR3 has 14 amino acids. J gave up 5 bases and V 4 bases, and 2 bases lay outside the gene matches. The sample here was peripheral blood, taken after pregnancy. The chain is built from TRBV7-8 and TRBJ2-7; 13 positions match TRBD2. This sequence originates from a female donor with multiple sclerosis, enrolled in a pregnancy study. The CDR3 DNA sequence: TGTGCCAGCAGCTCCGGACTAGCGGGAGACGAGCAGTACTTC. Its protein product is CASSSGLAGDEQYF.